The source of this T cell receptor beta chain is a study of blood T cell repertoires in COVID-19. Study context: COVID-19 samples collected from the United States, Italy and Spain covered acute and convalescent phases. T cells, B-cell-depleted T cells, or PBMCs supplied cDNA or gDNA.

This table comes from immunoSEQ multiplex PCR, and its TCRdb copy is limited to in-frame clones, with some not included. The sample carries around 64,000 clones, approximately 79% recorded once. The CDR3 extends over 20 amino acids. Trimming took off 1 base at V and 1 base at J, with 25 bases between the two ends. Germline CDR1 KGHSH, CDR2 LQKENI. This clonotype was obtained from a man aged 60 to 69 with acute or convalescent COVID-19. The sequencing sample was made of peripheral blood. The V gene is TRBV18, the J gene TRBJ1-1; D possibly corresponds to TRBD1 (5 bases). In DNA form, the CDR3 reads TGTGCCAGCTCACCACGGCCCCCCGGTCACGCCAAGGACAAGAACACTGAAGCTTTCTTT. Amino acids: CASSPRPPGHAKDKNTEAFF.